The 26 T cell receptor beta chains presented below share a single source sample, sequenced in a study of blood T cell repertoires in COVID-19. The protocol was immunoSEQ multiplex PCR, while the TCRdb copy is restricted to in-frame clones and leaves out a portion. The sample includes about 110,000 clones, roughly four fifths of them seen just once. The sample consisted of peripheral blood. These receptors originate from a woman in her 70s with acute or convalescent COVID-19.

The CDR3: CASSLRRRGQPQHF. The CDR3 region has the DNA TGTGCCAGCAGTTTAAGACGGCGCGGTCAGCCCCAGCATTTT. The rearrangement joins TRBV28 to TRBJ1-5; D is unresolved. The V end was cut by 2 bases, the J end by 6 bases, with 11 bases between. This CDR3 is 14 amino acids long. Per germline, CDR1 MDHEN and CDR2 SYDVKM.

The chain carries TRBV28 and TRBJ1-2, with D maybe TRBD1 (6 bases). Deletions cut 8 bases from V and 4 bases from J, with 20 bases between. Germline assignment: CDR1 MDHEN and CDR2 SYDVKM. CDR3 length equals 15 residues. As DNA, the CDR3 is TGTGCCAGCCACGTTGGCGGGGGGCGCGTCTATGGCTACACCTTC. This encodes CASHVGGGRVYGYTF.

The V and J genes are TRBV28 and TRBJ1-2, with 10 bases that match TRBD1. The CDR3 has 16 amino acids. V was pared by 6 bases and J by 1 base, with 8 bases of the junction left unmatched. The V gene's germline CDR1 is MDHEN and CDR2 SYDVKM. The DNA of the CDR3 is TGTGCCAGCAGCAGTCAGGGACAGGGGATTAACTATGGCTACACCTTC. This sequence encodes CASSSQGQGINYGYTF.

V gene TRBV19 combines with J gene TRBJ2-5; maybe TRBD2 (6 bases). CDR3 size: 15 residues. V dropped 2 bases and J dropped 4 bases, with 14 bases sitting between them. CDR1 LNHDA and CDR2 SQIVND come from the germline V gene (reference sequence). Written as DNA, the CDR3 is TGTGCCAGTAGTATACGGGGGAGGTCTCCAGAGACCCAGTACTTC. Amino acids: CASSIRGRSPETQYF.

This clone was seen just once. The rearrangement links TRBV25-1 to TRBJ1-1, with 10 bases identical to TRBD1. Germline values: CDR1 MGHDK, CDR2 SYGVNS. The CDR3 is 18 residues long. V gave up 6 bases and J gave up 0 bases; unmatched junction bases: 13. Here the CDR3 reads CASRPTSGQGTLNTEAFF. CDR3 nucleotide sequence: TGTGCCAGCAGACCTACCTCGGGACAGGGGACCTTGAACACTGAAGCTTTCTTT.

V is TRBV6-5 and J is TRBJ1-2; D possibly corresponds to TRBD1 (5 bases). Germline CDR1 and CDR2: MNHEY and SVGAGI. This CDR3 is 14 amino acids long. V was trimmed by 7 bases and J by 4 bases, leaving 16 bases between them. In nucleotides, the CDR3 is TGTGCCAGCACTCAGGGTTTCGGTGGCTATGGCTACACCTTC. As protein: CASTQGFGGYGYTF.

The rearrangement links TRBV28 to TRBJ1-2; maybe TRBD1 (6 bases). Germline V gene data show CDR1 as MDHEN and CDR2 as SYDVKM. V was cut by 6 bases and J by 1 base, with 33 bases left in between. The CDR3 length is 21 residues. Here the CDR3 reads CASREQGGLVGLPEFNYGYTF. Written as DNA, the CDR3 is TGTGCCAGCAGGGAACAGGGAGGGCTCGTAGGGCTCCCAGAGTTTAACTATGGCTACACCTTC.

The chain employs TRBV7-9 and TRBJ2-1, with 8 bases matching TRBD1. Trimming at V came to 1 base and at J to 9 bases, leaving 8 bases not matched to a gene. The germline V gene encodes CDR1 SEHNR and CDR2 FQNEAQ (reference sequence). The CDR3 totals 15 residues. The CDR3 region is CASSLEAGGASEQFF. Written as DNA, the CDR3 is TGTGCCAGCAGCTTAGAGGCAGGGGGCGCGAGTGAGCAGTTCTTC.

This clone has just one count. CDR3 sequence (DNA): TGTGCCAGCAGCCCCTCACCGACAGGGTTAGGTAATGAGCAGTTCTTC. Its translation: CASSPSPTGLGNEQFF. The V and J genes are TRBV9 and TRBJ2-1, with 7 bases identical to TRBD1. V was pared by 4 bases and J by 7 bases, with 14 bases of the junction left unmatched. CDR1 is SGDLS and CDR2 is YYNGEE in the germline V gene. The CDR3 consists of 16 residues.

This clone has only one observation. The rearrangement joins TRBV18 to TRBJ2-1; 7 positions agree with TRBD1. The J segment lost 1 base and the V segment lost 6 bases, leaving 9 bases of the junction unmatched. This CDR3 comprises 16 residues. Germline V CDR1 and CDR2: KGHSH, LQKENI. This CDR3 reads CASSTTTTGSYNEQFF. The CDR3, as DNA: TGTGCCAGCTCCACTACGACGACAGGGTCCTACAATGAGCAGTTCTTC.

V and J are TRBV20-1 and TRBJ2-1; TRBD1 aligns across 8 bases. The V segment lost 5 bases and the J segment 8 bases; nucleotides outside the gene matches: 2. Germline V gene sequence: CDR1 DFQATT, CDR2 SNEGSKA (reference sequence). This CDR3 is 11 amino acids long. DNA for the CDR3: TGCAGTGCTGGACAGGGCTATGAGCAGTTCTTC. Translation gives CSAGQGYEQFF.

This CDR3 reads CASSLDRLGDEAFF. In nucleotides, the CDR3 is TGTGCCAGCAGCTTGGACAGACTTGGGGATGAAGCTTTCTTT. The V gene is TRBV7-9, the J gene TRBJ1-1, with D possibly being TRBD1 (6 bases). Trimming removed 3 bases from V and 7 bases from J, with 15 bases in between. The CDR3 contains 14 residues. Looked up from germline, CDR1 is SEHNR and CDR2 is FQNEAQ (reference sequence).

The J gene is TRBJ1-2, the V gene TRBV5-1; tentative D call: TRBD1 (5 bases). CDR1 and CDR2 (germline): SGHRS, YFSETQ. This CDR3 has 13 amino acids. Trimming left V 4 bases short and J 2 bases short, with 9 bases between. CDR3 protein: CASSDTGNYGYTF. The CDR3 nucleotides read TGCGCCAGCAGCGATACAGGAAACTATGGCTACACCTTC.

The rearrangement links TRBV7-9 to TRBJ1-3, with 9 bases aligning to TRBD1. Unmatched junction bases numbered 8, after V lost 5 bases and J lost 6 bases. Germline V gene lookup returns CDR1 SEHNR and CDR2 FQNEAQ (reference sequence). The CDR3 consists of 15 residues. The CDR3 region is CASSLDRGSLNTIYF. CDR3 in DNA: TGTGCCAGCAGCCTAGACAGGGGGAGCTTAAACACCATATATTTT.

This rearrangement joins TRBV10-1 to TRBJ2-1; 9 bases map to TRBD2. The germline CDR1 and CDR2 sequences are WNHNN and SYGVQD (reference sequence). There are 15 residues in the CDR3. V was clipped by 6 bases and J by 7 bases; unmatched bases: 10. The CDR3 spells CASREAGGILNEQFF. The CDR3 nucleotides read TGCGCCAGCAGGGAAGCGGGAGGTATTCTTAATGAGCAGTTCTTC.

The V gene is TRBV7-8, the J gene TRBJ2-1, with TRBD2 matching over 10 bases. The CDR3 totals 15 residues. The germline V gene has CDR1 SGHVS and CDR2 FQNEAQ. The J segment lost 8 bases and the V segment lost 1 base, leaving 5 bases of the junction unmatched. The CDR3 DNA reads TGTGCCAGCAGCTTAGGTAGCGGGAGGCGGTATGAGCAGTTCTTC. This encodes CASSLGSGRRYEQFF.

V and J are TRBV6-6 and TRBJ1-2; TRBD1 might be the D (5 bases). The CDR3 runs to 14 residues. The V end was cut by 4 bases, the J end by 0 bases, with 9 bases between. Germline V gene lookup returns CDR1 MNHNY and CDR2 SVGAGI (reference sequence). CDR3 residues: CASSSGTTNYGYTF. The CDR3 DNA sequence: TGTGCCAGCAGTTCCGGGACTACTAACTATGGCTACACCTTC.

The V and J genes are TRBV10-3 and TRBJ1-6; 10 nucleotides match TRBD1. Germline assignment: CDR1 ENHRY and CDR2 SYGVKD. V shed 2 bases, J shed 5 bases, and the junction held 6 bases outside the gene matches. This CDR3 is 17 amino acids long. The CDR3 nucleotides read TGTGCCATCAGTGAGAGAGGCGGGACAGGGGATAATTCACCCCTCCACTTT. This translates into CAISERGGTGDNSPLHF.

V and J are TRBV25-1 and TRBJ2-5; 7 bases are a match to TRBD2. V was clipped by 3 bases and J by 5 bases; unmatched bases: 6. The V gene's germline CDR1 is MGHDK and CDR2 SYGVNS. The CDR3 has 14 residues. This chain's CDR3 is CASSEGGTHETQYF. The CDR3, as DNA: TGTGCCAGCAGTGAGGGGGGGACCCACGAGACCCAGTACTTC.

The chain employs TRBV7-8 and TRBJ1-3; TRBD1 might be the D (5 bases). Germline CDR1 reads SGHVS; CDR2 reads FQNEAQ. The ends were cut back, 5 bases at V and 0 bases at J, with 11 bases in the middle. The CDR3 is 15 residues long. This CDR3 reads CASSPRGTSGNTIYF. CDR3 nucleotide sequence: TGTGCCAGCAGCCCCCGGGGGACCTCTGGAAACACCATATATTTT.

This rearrangement joins TRBV3-1 (or the pseudogene TRBV3-2) to TRBJ2-3, with TRBD1 as a possible D gene (5 bases). Germline V gene data show CDR1 as LGHDT and CDR2 as YNNKEL (reference sequence). V was cut by 6 bases and J by 4 bases, with 8 bases left in between. The CDR3 contains 12 residues. CDR3: CASSLGADTQYF. As DNA, the CDR3 is TGTGCCAGCAGTCTAGGGGCAGATACGCAGTATTTT.

The chain joins TRBV18 to TRBJ2-2; 8 bases are a match to TRBD1. The CDR3 length is 14 residues. V lost 3 bases and J lost 5; bases outside the gene matches: 2. Germline lookup yields CDR1 KGHSH and CDR2 LQKENI. This CDR3 reads CASSPDRVTGELFF. The CDR3 region has the DNA TGTGCCAGCTCACCGGACAGGGTGACCGGGGAGCTGTTTTTT.

The V gene is TRBV7-9, the J gene TRBJ1-5; 8 bases are a match to TRBD1. The CDR3 is 14 amino acids. Germline V CDR1 and CDR2: SEHNR, FQNEAQ (reference sequence). V was pared by 5 bases and J by 7 bases, with 7 bases of the junction left unmatched. The CDR3 sequence is CASSPGQGGQPQHF. CDR3 bases: TGTGCCAGCAGCCCAGGACAGGGAGGGCAGCCCCAGCATTTT.

CDR3 sequence reads: CASSRGARQGGGQETQYF. The CDR3 bases are TGTGCCAGCAGCCGGGGGGCCCGACAGGGCGGAGGCCAAGAGACCCAGTACTTC. J is TRBJ2-5 and V is TRBV3-1 (or the pseudogene TRBV3-2), with D possibly TRBD1 on 7 matching bases. Trimming took off 4 bases at V and 1 base at J, with 22 bases between the two ends. Germline-derived CDR1 and CDR2 are LGHDT and YNNKEL (reference sequence). This CDR3 is 18 amino acids long.

This clone was seen a handful of times. The rearrangement joins TRBV6-4 to TRBJ2-3; 8 nucleotides match TRBD2. Germline CDR1 MRHNA, CDR2 SNTAGT. With 0 bases clipped from V and 2 bases from J, the junction kept 1 base outside the gene matches. This CDR3 is 15 amino acids long. The CDR3 DNA reads TGTGCCAGCAGTGACTCCGGGAGGGCCACAGATACGCAGTATTTT. Amino acid sequence: CASSDSGRATDTQYF.

The genes are TRBV14 and TRBJ1-2; D not certain. CDR1 and CDR2 from the germline V gene are SGHDN and FVKESK. V was shortened by 0 bases and J by 2 bases, with 13 bases between the two germline ends. The CDR3 is made up of 16 amino acids. This CDR3 is CASSQDVTGSNYGYTF. For the CDR3, the DNA is TGTGCCAGCAGCCAAGATGTAACGGGTTCAAACTATGGCTACACCTTC.